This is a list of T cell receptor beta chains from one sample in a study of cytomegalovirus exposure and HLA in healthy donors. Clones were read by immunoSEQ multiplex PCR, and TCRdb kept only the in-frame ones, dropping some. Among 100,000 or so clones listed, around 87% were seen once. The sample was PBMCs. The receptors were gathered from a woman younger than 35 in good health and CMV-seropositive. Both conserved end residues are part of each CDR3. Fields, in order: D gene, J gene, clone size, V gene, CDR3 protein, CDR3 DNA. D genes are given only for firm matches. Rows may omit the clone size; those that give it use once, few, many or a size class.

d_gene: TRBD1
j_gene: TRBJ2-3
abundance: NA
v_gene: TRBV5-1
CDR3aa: CASSLTGTGPTDTQYF
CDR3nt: TGCGCCAGCAGCTTGACCGGGACAGGGCCCACAGATACGCAGTATTTT

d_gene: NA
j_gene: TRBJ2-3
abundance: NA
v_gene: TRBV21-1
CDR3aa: CASSRYGLALPDTQYF
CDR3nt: TGTGCCAGCAGCAGATACGGGCTAGCTTTACCAGATACGCAGTATTTT

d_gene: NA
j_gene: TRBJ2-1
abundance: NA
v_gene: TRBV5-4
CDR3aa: CASSLDLAGSGAEQFF
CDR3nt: TGTGCCAGCAGCTTGGATCTTGCGGGGTCCGGGGCTGAGCAGTTCTTC

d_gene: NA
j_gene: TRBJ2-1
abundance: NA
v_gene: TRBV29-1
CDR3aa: CSVEIQRDFREQFF
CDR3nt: TGCAGCGTTGAGATCCAACGGGACTTCCGTGAGCAGTTCTTC

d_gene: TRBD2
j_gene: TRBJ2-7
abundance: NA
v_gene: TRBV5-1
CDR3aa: CASSLAGGTYEQYF
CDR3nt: TGCGCCAGCAGCCTAGCGGGGGGAACCTACGAGCAGTACTTC

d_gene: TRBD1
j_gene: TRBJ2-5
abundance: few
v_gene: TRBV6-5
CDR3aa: CASSSGQGLETQYF
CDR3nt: TGTGCCAGCAGTTCCGGACAGGGCCTAGAGACCCAGTACTTC

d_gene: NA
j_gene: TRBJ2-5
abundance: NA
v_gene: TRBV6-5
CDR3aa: CASSYDRGYQQETQYF
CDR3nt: TGTGCCAGCAGTTATGACCGGGGGTACCAGCAAGAGACCCAGTACTTC

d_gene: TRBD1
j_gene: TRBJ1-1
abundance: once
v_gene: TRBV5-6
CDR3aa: CASSQGAEGTEAFF
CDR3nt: TGTGCCAGCAGCCAGGGGGCGGAGGGCACTGAAGCTTTCTTT

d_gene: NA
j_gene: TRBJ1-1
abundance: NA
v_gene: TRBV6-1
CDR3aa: CASSEGLALEAFF
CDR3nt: TGTGCCAGCAGTGAAGGGTTGGCTTTGGAAGCTTTCTTT

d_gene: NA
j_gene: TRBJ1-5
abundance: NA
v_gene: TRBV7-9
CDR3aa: CASSLGGYSNQPQHF
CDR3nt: TGTGCCAGCAGCTTAGGAGGGTATAGCAATCAGCCCCAGCATTTT

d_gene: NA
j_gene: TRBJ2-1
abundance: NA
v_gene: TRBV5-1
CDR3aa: CASSQINEQFF
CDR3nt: TGCGCCAGCAGCCAGATAAATGAGCAGTTCTTC

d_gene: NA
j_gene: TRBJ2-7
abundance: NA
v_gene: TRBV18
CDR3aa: CASSREAAHSYEQYF
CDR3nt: TGTGCCAGCTCACGGGAGGCAGCCCACTCCTACGAGCAGTACTTC

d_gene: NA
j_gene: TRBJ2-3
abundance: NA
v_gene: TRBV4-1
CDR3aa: CASSQVGVSTDTQYF
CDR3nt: TGCGCCAGCAGCCAAGTAGGAGTTAGCACAGATACGCAGTATTTT

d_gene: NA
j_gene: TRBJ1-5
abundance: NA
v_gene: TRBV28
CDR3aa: CASSFSVQPQHF
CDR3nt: TGTGCCAGCAGTTTTTCTGTTCAGCCCCAGCATTTT

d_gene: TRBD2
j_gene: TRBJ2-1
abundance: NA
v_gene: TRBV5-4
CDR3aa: CASRGTSGSVYNEQFF
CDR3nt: TGTGCCAGCAGGGGGACTAGCGGGAGCGTCTACAATGAGCAGTTCTTC